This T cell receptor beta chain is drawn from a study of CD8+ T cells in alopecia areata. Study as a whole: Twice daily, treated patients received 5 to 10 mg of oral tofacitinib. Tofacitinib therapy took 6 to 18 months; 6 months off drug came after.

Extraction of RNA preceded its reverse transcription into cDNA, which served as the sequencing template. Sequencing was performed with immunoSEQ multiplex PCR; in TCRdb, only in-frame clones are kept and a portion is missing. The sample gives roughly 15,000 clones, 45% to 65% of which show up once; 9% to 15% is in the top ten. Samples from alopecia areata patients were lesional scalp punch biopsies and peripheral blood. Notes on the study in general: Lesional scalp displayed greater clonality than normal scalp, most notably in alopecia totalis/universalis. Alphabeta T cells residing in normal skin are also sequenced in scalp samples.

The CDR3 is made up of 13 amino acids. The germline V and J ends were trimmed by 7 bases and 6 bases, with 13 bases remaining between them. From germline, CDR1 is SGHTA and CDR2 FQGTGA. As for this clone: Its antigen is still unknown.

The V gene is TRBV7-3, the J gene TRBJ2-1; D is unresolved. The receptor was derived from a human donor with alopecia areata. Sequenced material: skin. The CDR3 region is CASTGRSGNEQFF. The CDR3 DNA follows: TGTGCCAGCACCGGTCGATCGGGCAATGAGCAGTTCTTC.